This T cell receptor (beta chain) was found in a study of blood T cell repertoires in COVID-19. As for the study in general: From T cells, B-cell-depleted T cells, or PBMCs came the material, which was cDNA or gDNA.

Assay used: immunoSEQ multiplex PCR; TCRdb lists only in-frame clones, some missing. The table shows fewer than 100,000 clones, with 84% occurring only once. CDR1 MGHDK and CDR2 SYGVNS come from the germline V gene. V dropped 2 bases and J dropped 4; count of bases not matched to a gene: 7. The CDR3 loop spans 16 amino acids. The TCR sequence derives from a woman aged 45-65 years with acute or convalescent COVID-19. This chain connects TRBV25-1 to TRBJ2-3; 9 nucleotides align to TRBD2. Sample: peripheral blood. This chain's CDR3 is CASSELAGSGADTQYF. DNA of the CDR3: TGTGCCAGCAGTGAACTAGCGGGAAGTGGGGCAGATACGCAGTATTTT.